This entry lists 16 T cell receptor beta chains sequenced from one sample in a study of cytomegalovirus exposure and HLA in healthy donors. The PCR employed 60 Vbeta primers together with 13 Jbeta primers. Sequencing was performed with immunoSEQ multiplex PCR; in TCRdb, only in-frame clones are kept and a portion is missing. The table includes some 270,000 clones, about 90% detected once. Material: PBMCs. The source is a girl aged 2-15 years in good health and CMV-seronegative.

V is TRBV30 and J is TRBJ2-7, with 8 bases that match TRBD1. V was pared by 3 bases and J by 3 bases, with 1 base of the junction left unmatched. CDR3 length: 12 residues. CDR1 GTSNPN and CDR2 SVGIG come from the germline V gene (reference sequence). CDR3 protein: CAWSRGLYEQYF. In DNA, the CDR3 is TGTGCCTGGAGCAGGGGGCTCTACGAGCAGTACTTC.

CDR3 protein: CASSPPNGEQFF. The CDR3 DNA reads as TGTGCCAGCTCACCACCCAACGGTGAGCAGTTCTTC. The chain couples TRBV18 to TRBJ2-1, with D unresolved. V shed 0 bases and J shed 9 bases, with 6 bases lying between them. The CDR3 consists of 12 residues. CDR1 and CDR2 from the germline V gene are KGHSH and LQKENI.

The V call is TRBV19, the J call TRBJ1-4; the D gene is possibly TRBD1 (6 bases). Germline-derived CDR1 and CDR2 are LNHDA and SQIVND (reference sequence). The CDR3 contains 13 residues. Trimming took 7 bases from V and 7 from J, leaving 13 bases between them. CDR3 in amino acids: CASTLGGAEKLFF. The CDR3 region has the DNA TGTGCCAGTACGCTCGGGGGGGCTGAAAAACTGTTTTTT.

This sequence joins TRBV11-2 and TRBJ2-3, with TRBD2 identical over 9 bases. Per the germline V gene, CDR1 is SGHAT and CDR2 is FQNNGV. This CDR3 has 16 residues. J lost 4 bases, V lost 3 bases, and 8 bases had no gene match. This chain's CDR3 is CASSFGSGSFADTQYF. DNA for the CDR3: TGTGCCAGCAGCTTCGGTAGCGGGAGTTTCGCAGATACGCAGTATTTT.

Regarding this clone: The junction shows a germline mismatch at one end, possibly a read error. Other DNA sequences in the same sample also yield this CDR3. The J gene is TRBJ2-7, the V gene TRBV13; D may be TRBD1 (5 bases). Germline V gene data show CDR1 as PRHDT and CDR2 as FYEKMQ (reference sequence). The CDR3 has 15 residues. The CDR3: CASSLGPDSSYEQYF. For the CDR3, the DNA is TGTGCCAGCAGCCTAGGACCAGACAGCTCCTACGAGCAGTACTTC.

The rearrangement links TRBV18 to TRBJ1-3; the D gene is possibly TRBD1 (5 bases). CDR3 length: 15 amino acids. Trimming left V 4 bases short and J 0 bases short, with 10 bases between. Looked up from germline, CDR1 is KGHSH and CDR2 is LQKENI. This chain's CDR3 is CASSRTGHSGNTIYF. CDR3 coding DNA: TGTGCCAGCTCACGTACAGGCCACTCTGGAAACACCATATATTTT. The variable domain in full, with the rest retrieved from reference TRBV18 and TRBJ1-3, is NAGVMQNPRHLVRRRGQEARLRCSPMKGHSHVYWYRQLPEEGLKFMVYLQKENIIDESGMPKERFSAEFPKEGPSILRIQQVVRGDSAAYFCASSRTGHSGNTIYFGEGSWLTVV.

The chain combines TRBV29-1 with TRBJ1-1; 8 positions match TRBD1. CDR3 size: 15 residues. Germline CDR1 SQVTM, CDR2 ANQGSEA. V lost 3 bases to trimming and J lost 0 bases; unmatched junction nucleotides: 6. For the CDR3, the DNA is TGCAGCGTTGACCGAGGACAGGGTATGAACACTGAAGCTTTCTTT. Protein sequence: CSVDRGQGMNTEAFF.

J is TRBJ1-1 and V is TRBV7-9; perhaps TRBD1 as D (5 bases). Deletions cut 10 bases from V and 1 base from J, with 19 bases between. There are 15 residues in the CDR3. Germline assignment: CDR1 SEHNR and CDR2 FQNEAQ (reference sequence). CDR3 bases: TGTGCCATTCTCGACGAGGACACGGGGAACACTGAAGCTTTCTTT. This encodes CAILDEDTGNTEAFF.

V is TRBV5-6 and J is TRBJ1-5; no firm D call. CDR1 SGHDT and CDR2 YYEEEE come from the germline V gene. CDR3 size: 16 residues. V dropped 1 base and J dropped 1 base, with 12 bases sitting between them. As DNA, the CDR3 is TGTGCCAGCAGCTTGTACTCCCCGGTAAGCAATCAGCCCCAGCATTTT. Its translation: CASSLYSPVSNQPQHF.

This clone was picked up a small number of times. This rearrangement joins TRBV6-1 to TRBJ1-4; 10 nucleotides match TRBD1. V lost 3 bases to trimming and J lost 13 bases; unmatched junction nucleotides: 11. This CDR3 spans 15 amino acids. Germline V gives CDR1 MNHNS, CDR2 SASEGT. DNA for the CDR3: TGTGCCAGCAGTGAGAAGTACCCCAGGGACAGGGGACTGTTTTTT. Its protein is CASSEKYPRDRGLFF.

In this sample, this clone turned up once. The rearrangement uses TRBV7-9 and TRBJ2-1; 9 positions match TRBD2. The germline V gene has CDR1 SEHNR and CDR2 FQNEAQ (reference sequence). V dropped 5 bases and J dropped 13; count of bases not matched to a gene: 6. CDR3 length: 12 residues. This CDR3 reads CASSPNSGSQFF. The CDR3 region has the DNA TGTGCCAGCAGCCCCAATAGCGGGAGTCAGTTCTTC. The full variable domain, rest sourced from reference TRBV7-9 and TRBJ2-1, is DTGVSQNPRHKITKRGQNVTFRCDPISEHNRLYWYRQTLGQGPEFLTYFQNEAQLEKSRLLSDRFSAERPKGSFSTLEIQRTEQGDSAMYLCASSPNSGSQFFGPGTRLTVL.

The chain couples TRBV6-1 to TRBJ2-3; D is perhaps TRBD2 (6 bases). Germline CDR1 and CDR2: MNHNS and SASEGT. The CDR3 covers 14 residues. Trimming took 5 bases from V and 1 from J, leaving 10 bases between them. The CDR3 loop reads CASSPGGGTDTQYF. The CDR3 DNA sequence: TGTGCCAGCAGTCCCGGGGGTGGCACAGATACGCAGTATTTT.

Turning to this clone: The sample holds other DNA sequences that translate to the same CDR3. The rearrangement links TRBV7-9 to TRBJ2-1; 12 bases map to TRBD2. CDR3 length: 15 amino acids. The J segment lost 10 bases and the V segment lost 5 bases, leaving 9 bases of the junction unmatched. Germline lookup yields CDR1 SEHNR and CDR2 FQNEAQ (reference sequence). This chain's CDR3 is CASSLGLAGGGEQFF. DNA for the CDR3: TGTGCCAGCAGCCTCGGGCTAGCGGGAGGGGGGGAGCAGTTCTTC.

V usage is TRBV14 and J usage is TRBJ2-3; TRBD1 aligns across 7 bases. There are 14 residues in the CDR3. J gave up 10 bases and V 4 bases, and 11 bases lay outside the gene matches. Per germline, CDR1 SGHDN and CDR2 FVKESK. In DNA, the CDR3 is TGTGCCAGCAGCCGGAAATCCGGGACAGAGGCGCAGTATTTT. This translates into CASSRKSGTEAQYF.

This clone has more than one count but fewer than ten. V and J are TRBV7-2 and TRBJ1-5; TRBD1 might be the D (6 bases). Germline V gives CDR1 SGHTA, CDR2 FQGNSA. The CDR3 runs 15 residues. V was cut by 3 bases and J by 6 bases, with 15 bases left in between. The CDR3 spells CASSFKTGQGQPQHF. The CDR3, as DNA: TGTGCCAGCAGCTTCAAGACAGGTCAAGGTCAGCCCCAGCATTTT.

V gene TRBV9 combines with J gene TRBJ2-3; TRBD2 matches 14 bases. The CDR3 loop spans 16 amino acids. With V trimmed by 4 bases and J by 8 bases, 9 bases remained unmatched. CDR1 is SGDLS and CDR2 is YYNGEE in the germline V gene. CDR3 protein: CASSTGTSGSIGTQYF. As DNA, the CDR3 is TGTGCCAGCAGCACCGGGACTAGCGGGAGTATTGGTACGCAGTATTTT.